Listed below are T cell receptor beta chains from one sample, sequenced in a study of cytomegalovirus exposure and HLA in healthy donors. Profiling relied on immunoSEQ multiplex PCR, and the TCRdb table lists in-frame clones only, not all of them. The sample contains roughly 190,000 clones, about 76% of which appear only once. The sample comprised PBMCs. The receptors were gathered from a woman in her forties or fifties in good health and CMV-seronegative. Both conserved end residues are part of each CDR3. Fields, in order: J gene, D gene, V gene, clone size, CDR3 protein, CDR3 DNA. A D gene is named only where the DNA matches it firmly. The listing skips clone size in some rows; elsewhere it reads once, few, many or a size class.

TRBJ1-2 NA TRBV20-1 NA CSATIYGYTF TGCAGTGCTACCATCTATGGCTACACCTTC
TRBJ1-1 TRBD1 TRBV7-9 NA CASSLGVQGADTEAFF TGTGCCAGCAGCTTAGGTGTACAGGGGGCAGACACTGAAGCTTTCTTT
TRBJ2-1 TRBD2 TRBV19 once CASSHIAGGYNEQFF TGTGCCAGTAGTCACATAGCGGGGGGTTACAATGAGCAGTTCTTC
TRBJ1-3 NA TRBV4-3 NA CASSQDESVIRVGNTIYF TGCGCCAGCAGCCAAGACGAATCGGTTATCAGGGTTGGAAACACCATATATTTT
TRBJ1-2 NA TRBV28 once CASSSRGGNGYTF TGTGCCAGCAGTTCCCGCGGAGGGAATGGCTACACCTTC
TRBJ2-7 TRBD2 TRBV28 NA CASTWGGRNEQYF TGTGCCAGCACCTGGGGAGGGCGTAACGAGCAGTACTTC
TRBJ1-1 NA TRBV4-3 few CASSQGRWEKGAEAFF TGCGCCAGCAGCCAAGGACGTTGGGAAAAGGGGGCTGAAGCTTTCTTT
TRBJ1-1 NA TRBV6-6 NA CASSYSDNYEAFF TGTGCCAGCAGTTACTCTGACAATTATGAAGCTTTCTTT
TRBJ1-5 TRBD1 TRBV4-2 NA CASSQATGGRQPQHF TGTGCCAGCAGCCAAGCGACAGGGGGCAGGCAGCCCCAGCATTTT
TRBJ2-7 TRBD2 TRBV6-1 NA CATNRDGGRNEQYF TGTGCCACGAACCGGGACGGGGGGAGGAACGAGCAGTACTTC
TRBJ2-7 NA TRBV21-1 NA CASSTGGPPLNEQYF TGTGCCAGCAGCACGGGCGGGCCTCCCCTCAACGAGCAGTACTTC
TRBJ1-6 NA TRBV19 NA CASRGGSSYNSPLHF TGTGCCAGTAGAGGAGGGAGCTCCTATAATTCACCCCTCCACTTT
TRBJ2-7 NA TRBV7-2 NA CASSSAGQLEQYF TGTGCCAGCAGTTCTGCAGGACAGTTAGAGCAGTACTTC
TRBJ2-1 NA TRBV4-1 NA CASSQGQRAHNEQFF TGCGCCAGCAGCCAAGGTCAGCGGGCTCACAATGAGCAGTTCTTC
TRBJ1-2 TRBD1 TRBV2 NA CASCRSTGDYGYTF TGTGCCAGCTGCAGGTCGACAGGGGACTATGGCTACACCTTC
TRBJ2-2 NA TRBV11-2 NA CASSSPTGQNTGELFF TGTGCCAGCAGCTCACCGACAGGCCAAAACACCGGGGAGCTGTTTTTT
TRBJ2-2 NA TRBV5-1 NA CASSLRGHGTGELFF TGCGCCAGCAGCTTAAGGGGACATGGCACCGGGGAGCTGTTTTTT
TRBJ1-1 NA TRBV7-9 NA CASSLARGVNTEAFF TGTGCCAGCAGCTTAGCACGGGGGGTGAACACTGAAGCTTTCTTT
TRBJ1-5 NA TRBV19 NA CASSIDHKLGRISNQPQHF TGTGCCAGTAGTATAGATCATAAACTGGGCAGGATTAGCAATCAGCCCCAGCATTTT
TRBJ1-2 NA TRBV2 once CASSGGRYGYTF TGTGCCAGCAGTGGGGGGAGGTATGGCTACACCTTC
TRBJ1-1 NA TRBV7-9 NA CASSPTGIGNTEAFF TGTGCCAGCAGCCCCACAGGGATCGGGAACACTGAAGCTTTCTTT
TRBJ1-1 TRBD1 TRBV6-1 NA CASSHVAGGNTEAFF TGTGCCAGCAGTCACGTAGCAGGGGGGAACACTGAAGCTTTCTTT
TRBJ2-2 NA TRBV14 NA CASSHRRDTGELFF TGTGCCAGCAGCCATCGGCGGGACACCGGGGAGCTGTTTTTT
TRBJ1-1 NA TRBV11-2 few CASSLSLTGGTEAFF TGTGCCAGCAGCCTCAGCTTGACAGGAGGCACTGAAGCTTTCTTT
TRBJ2-5 NA TRBV7-9 NA CASSASGTLGETQYF TGTGCCAGCAGCGCCTCCGGGACTCTGGGGGAGACCCAGTACTTC
TRBJ2-5 NA TRBV27 NA CASGSGQETQYF TGTGCCAGCGGTAGCGGTCAAGAGACCCAGTACTTC
TRBJ1-1 TRBD1 TRBV25-1 NA CASKDRQGFNTEAFF TGTGCCAGCAAAGATCGACAGGGGTTCAACACTGAAGCTTTCTTT
TRBJ2-7 NA TRBV7-9 once CASSLMQTVSYEQYF TGTGCCAGCAGCTTAATGCAGACTGTATCCTACGAGCAGTACTTC
TRBJ1-5 NA TRBV11-3 once CASSLGVEGSSNQPQHF TGTGCCAGCAGCTTAGGGGTGGAAGGGAGTAGCAATCAGCCCCAGCATTTT
TRBJ1-1 NA TRBV5-6 NA CASSLGGQGTPEAFF TGTGCCAGCAGCTTGGGTGGGCAGGGTACCCCTGAAGCTTTCTTT
TRBJ2-7 NA TRBV4-3 NA CASSQGGDSPYEQYF TGCGCCAGCAGCCAAGGCGGGGACAGTCCCTACGAGCAGTACTTC
TRBJ1-1 TRBD1 TRBV4-2 NA CASSQEEGALTEAFF TGTGCCAGCAGCCAAGAGGAGGGGGCTTTGACTGAAGCTTTCTTT
TRBJ2-7 NA TRBV9 NA CASSPHGDSYEQYF TGTGCCAGCAGCCCCCACGGGGATTCCTACGAGCAGTACTTC
TRBJ1-5 NA TRBV7-8 NA CASSLDRNNQPQHF TGTGCCAGCAGCTTGGACAGAAACAATCAGCCCCAGCATTTT
TRBJ1-5 TRBD1 TRBV6-1 NA CASRGDSLNQPQHF TGTGCCAGCAGGGGGGACAGCCTCAATCAGCCCCAGCATTTT
TRBJ1-2 NA TRBV6-4 few CASSDTGYDGYTF TGTGCCAGCAGTGATACAGGGTACGATGGCTACACCTTC
TRBJ2-1 NA TRBV6-1 NA CASSEVDYQYNEQFF TGTGCCAGCAGTGAAGTCGACTACCAATACAATGAGCAGTTCTTC
TRBJ2-5 NA TRBV7-7 NA CASTALGETQYF TGTGCTAGCACCGCGCTTGGAGAGACCCAGTACTTC
TRBJ2-7 TRBD1 TRBV5-5 once CASSLAGQGRAYEQYF TGTGCCAGCAGCTTGGCCGGACAGGGCCGCGCCTACGAGCAGTACTTC
TRBJ1-1 TRBD1 TRBV4-3 NA CASSQDRTGHTEAFF TGCGCCAGCAGCCAAGACCGGACAGGGCACACTGAAGCTTTCTTT
TRBJ1-2 NA TRBV6-1 NA CASSEPGVLYGYTF TGTGCCAGCAGTGAACCGGGGGTACTCTATGGCTACACCTTC
TRBJ1-2 TRBD1 TRBV6-1 NA CASSDLAGGGYTF TGTGCCAGCAGTGATCTGGCAGGGGGAGGCTACACCTTC
TRBJ1-1 TRBD1 TRBV29-1 NA CSVKGADTEAFF TGCAGCGTTAAGGGGGCGGACACTGAAGCTTTCTTT
TRBJ2-4 NA TRBV4-3 NA CASSQGGPTKNIQYF TGCGCCAGCAGCCAAGGGGGGCCGACCAAAAACATTCAGTACTTC
TRBJ1-4 NA TRBV6-1 NA CASSAESGFNEKLFF TGTGCCAGCAGTGCTGAATCGGGGTTTAATGAAAAACTGTTTTTT
TRBJ2-1 TRBD2 TRBV18 NA CASSPRAGGGHNEQFF TGTGCCAGCTCACCCAGGGCGGGAGGGGGACACAATGAGCAGTTCTTC
TRBJ2-4 TRBD2 TRBV5-6 NA CASSLLGREVLAKNIQYF TGTGCCAGCAGCTTGTTGGGACGGGAGGTTCTAGCCAAAAACATTCAGTACTTC